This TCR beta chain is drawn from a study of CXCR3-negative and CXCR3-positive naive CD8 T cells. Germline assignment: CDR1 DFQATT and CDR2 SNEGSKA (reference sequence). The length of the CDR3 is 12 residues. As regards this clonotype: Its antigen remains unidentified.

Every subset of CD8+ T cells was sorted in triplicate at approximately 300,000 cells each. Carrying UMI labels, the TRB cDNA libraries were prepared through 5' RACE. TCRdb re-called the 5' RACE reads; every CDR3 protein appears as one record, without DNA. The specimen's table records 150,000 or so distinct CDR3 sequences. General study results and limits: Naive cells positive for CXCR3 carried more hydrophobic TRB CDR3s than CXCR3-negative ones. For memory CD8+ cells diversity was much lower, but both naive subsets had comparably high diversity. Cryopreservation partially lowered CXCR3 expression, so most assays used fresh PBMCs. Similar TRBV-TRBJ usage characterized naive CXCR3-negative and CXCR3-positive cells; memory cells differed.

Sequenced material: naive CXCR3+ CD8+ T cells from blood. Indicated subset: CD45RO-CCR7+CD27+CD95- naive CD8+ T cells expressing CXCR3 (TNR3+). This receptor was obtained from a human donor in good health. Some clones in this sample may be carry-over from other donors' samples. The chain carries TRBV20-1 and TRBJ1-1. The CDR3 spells CSARGINPEAFF.